The sequence of this TCR beta chain was determined in a study of cytotoxic CD8 clonotypes in ibrutinib-treated CLL. This clone showed up just a few times. No antigen is known for it. The CDR3 extends over 14 amino acids. Between the trimmed V and J ends, which lost 4 bases and 3 bases, there was a span of 12 bases. CDR1 is LGHNA and CDR2 is YSLEER in the germline V gene. Study results and limitations: The study found public clonotypes uncommon, contracting or stable on treatment.

Data came from immunoSEQ multiplex PCR; TCRdb stores just in-frame clones and leaves some out. The sample lists some 160,000 clones, more than 75% seen once, with roughly 1.9% in the top ten. This chain links TRBV4-3 with TRBJ2-5; D gene uncertain. This receptor was taken from a human donor with chronic lymphocytic leukemia. The sequencing used PBMCs, collected after 12 months of ibrutinib treatment. The CDR3 loop is CASSPPLAEETQYF. The CDR3 DNA follows: TGCGCCAGCAGCCCACCCCTCGCAGAAGAGACCCAGTACTTC.